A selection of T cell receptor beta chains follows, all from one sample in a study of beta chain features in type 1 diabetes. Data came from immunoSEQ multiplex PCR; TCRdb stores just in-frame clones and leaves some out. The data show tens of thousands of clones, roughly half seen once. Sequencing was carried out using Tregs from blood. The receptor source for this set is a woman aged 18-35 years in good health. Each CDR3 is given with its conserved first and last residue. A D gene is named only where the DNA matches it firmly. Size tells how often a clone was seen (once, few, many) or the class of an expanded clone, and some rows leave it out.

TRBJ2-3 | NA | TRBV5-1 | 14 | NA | TGCGCCAGCAGCTTGGGGCAGGGAGGAGATACGCAGTATTTT | CASSLGQGGDTQYF
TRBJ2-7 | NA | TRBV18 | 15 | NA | TGTGCCAGCTCACCTAGCGGATTTGACTCCTACGAGCAGTACTTC | CASSPSGFDSYEQYF
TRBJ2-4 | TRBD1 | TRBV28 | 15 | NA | TGTGCCAGCAGACCTCGTGGACAGGGCCAAAACATTCAGTACTTC | CASRPRGQGQNIQYF
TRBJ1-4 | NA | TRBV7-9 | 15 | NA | TGTGCCAGCAGCTTCGGCGCCAGGGCCAACGAAAAACTGTTTTTT | CASSFGARANEKLFF
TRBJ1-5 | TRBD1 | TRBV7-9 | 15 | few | TGTGCCAGCAGCCCACCGACAGGGGGCAATCAGCCCCAGCATTTT | CASSPPTGGNQPQHF
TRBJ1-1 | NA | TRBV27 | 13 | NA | TGTGCCAGCAGTTTACGAGGTCGTATTGGAGCTTTCTTT | CASSLRGRIGAFF
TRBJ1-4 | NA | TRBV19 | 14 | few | TGTGCCACCCACCCCAGGGTCTCAAACGAAAAACTGTTTTTT | CATHPRVSNEKLFF
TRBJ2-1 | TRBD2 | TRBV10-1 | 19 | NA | TGCGCCAGCAGTGAGAAAGGACTAGCGGGAGAAGCCTCCTACAATGAGCAGTTCTTC | CASSEKGLAGEASYNEQFF
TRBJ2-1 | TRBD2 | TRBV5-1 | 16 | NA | TGCGCCAGCAGTCGTACTAGCGGGACCTCATACAATGAGCAGTTCTTC | CASSRTSGTSYNEQFF
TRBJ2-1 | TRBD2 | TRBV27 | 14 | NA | TGTGCCAGCAGTCTACTAGCGCGCAACAATGAGCAGTTCTTC | CASSLLARNNEQFF
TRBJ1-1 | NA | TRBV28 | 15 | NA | TGTGCCAGCAGTTCCCCCTCTTCGTTGAACACTGAAGCTTTCTTT | CASSSPSSLNTEAFF